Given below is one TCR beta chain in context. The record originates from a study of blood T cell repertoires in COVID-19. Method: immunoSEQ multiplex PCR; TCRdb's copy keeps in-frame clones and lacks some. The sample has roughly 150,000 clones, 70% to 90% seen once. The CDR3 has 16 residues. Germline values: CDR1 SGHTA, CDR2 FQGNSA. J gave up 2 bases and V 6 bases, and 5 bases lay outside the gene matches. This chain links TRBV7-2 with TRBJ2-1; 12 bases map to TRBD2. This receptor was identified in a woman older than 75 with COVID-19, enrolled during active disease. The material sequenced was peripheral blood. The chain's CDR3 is CASSSLAGGTYNEQFF. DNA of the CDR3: TGTGCCAGCAGTTCCCTAGCGGGGGGGACCTACAATGAGCAGTTCTTC.